This is a list of T cell receptor beta chains from one sample in a study of breast tumors, draining lymph nodes, adjacent tissues. MiXCR, applied by TCRdb to the multiplex PCR reads, yields one record per CDR3 protein. There are 200,000 to 250,000 distinct CDR3 sequences in the sample; 30% to 35% occur only once, and over 3.5% lies in the top ten. Sequencing input: axillary lymph node tissue. The receptors were sampled from a female donor with breast cancer. Some clones in this sample may be carry-over from other donors' samples. CDR3s include the opening cysteine and the closing phenylalanine or tryptophan. Fields, in order: J gene, clone size, D gene, V gene, CDR3 DNA, CDR3 protein. D genes are given only for firm matches. Size tells how often a clone was seen (once, few, many) or the class of an expanded clone, and some rows leave it out.

J gene: TRBJ2-2; clone size: many; D gene: -; V gene: TRBV10-3; CDR3 DNA: TGTGCCATCAGTGGCCTAGCGAGTACCGGGGAGCTGTTTTTT; CDR3 protein: CAISGLASTGELFF
J gene: TRBJ1-5; clone size: -; D gene: TRBD1; V gene: TRBV20-1; CDR3 DNA: TGCAGTGCTCCGACGACAGGGTTGGGGACCCAGCATTTT; CDR3 protein: CSAPTTGLGTQHF
J gene: TRBJ1-6; clone size: -; D gene: -; V gene: TRBV20-1; CDR3 DNA: TGCAGTGCTAGGGAAGGGGGCTATAATTCACCCCTCCACTTT; CDR3 protein: CSAREGGYNSPLHF
J gene: TRBJ2-7; clone size: many; D gene: TRBD2; V gene: TRBV7-2; CDR3 DNA: TGTGCCAGCAGCACATCAGCGGGAGGGATCTACGAGCAGTACTTC; CDR3 protein: CASSTSAGGIYEQYF
J gene: TRBJ2-3; clone size: many; D gene: -; V gene: TRBV5-1; CDR3 DNA: TGCGCCAGCAGCCGGCTCTTCAGGGGAGCAACAGATACGCAGTATTTT; CDR3 protein: CASSRLFRGATDTQYF
J gene: TRBJ1-2; clone size: many; D gene: -; V gene: TRBV12-3/TRBV12-4; CDR3 DNA: TGTGCCAGCAGTTTGAGAGCAACCAACTATGGCTACACCTTC; CDR3 protein: CASSLRATNYGYTF
J gene: TRBJ2-7; clone size: many; D gene: TRBD1; V gene: TRBV7-2; CDR3 DNA: TGTGCCAGCAGCTTAGTCGGCGGTGGGACAGGGGGTTACGAGCAGTACTTC; CDR3 protein: CASSLVGGGTGGYEQYF
J gene: TRBJ1-4; clone size: -; D gene: TRBD1; V gene: TRBV2; CDR3 DNA: TGTGCCAGCAGTGAAACCGCGACAGGGGTGGGTAAACTGTTTTTT; CDR3 protein: CASSETATGVGKLFF
J gene: TRBJ1-2; clone size: once; D gene: -; V gene: TRBV15; CDR3 DNA: TGTAGCCCTCATACTAACTATGGCTACACCTTC; CDR3 protein: CSPHTNYGYTF
J gene: TRBJ2-1; clone size: once; D gene: TRBD1; V gene: TRBV29-1; CDR3 DNA: TGCAGCTTAGGACAGGCGCAGTTCTTC; CDR3 protein: CSLGQAQFF
J gene: TRBJ1-5; clone size: many; D gene: -; V gene: TRBV30; CDR3 DNA: TGTGCCTGGAGTTCAGGAATGGGTCTCCAGCATTTT; CDR3 protein: CAWSSGMGLQHF
J gene: TRBJ2-7; clone size: many; D gene: TRBD1; V gene: TRBV9; CDR3 DNA: TGTGCCAGCAGCGTAGGTGGACAGGGGAATGAGCAGTACTTC; CDR3 protein: CASSVGGQGNEQYF
J gene: TRBJ2-7; clone size: many; D gene: -; V gene: TRBV5-5; CDR3 DNA: TGTGCCAGCAGCGTGACCGGGACTTTCTACGAGCAGTACTTC; CDR3 protein: CASSVTGTFYEQYF
J gene: TRBJ2-1; clone size: -; D gene: -; V gene: TRBV30; CDR3 DNA: TGTGCCTCACTGACAGGGTGGGGGGATGAGCAGTTCTTC; CDR3 protein: CASLTGWGDEQFF
J gene: TRBJ2-3; clone size: once; D gene: TRBD1; V gene: TRBV4-1; CDR3 DNA: TGCGCCAGCAGCCAAGGGGACAGCGGCCTTGGTACAGATACGCAGTATTTT; CDR3 protein: CASSQGDSGLGTDTQYF
J gene: TRBJ1-5; clone size: -; D gene: -; V gene: TRBV28; CDR3 DNA: TGTGCCAGCAGTTCCCCCGACGGGAGCAATCAGCCCCAGCATTTT; CDR3 protein: CASSSPDGSNQPQHF
J gene: TRBJ1-3; clone size: many; D gene: -; V gene: TRBV14; CDR3 DNA: TGTGCCAGCAGCCAAGAATCTGGAAACACCATATATTTT; CDR3 protein: CASSQESGNTIYF
J gene: TRBJ2-5; clone size: -; D gene: -; V gene: TRBV5-8; CDR3 DNA: TGTGCCAGCAGCTTGAGGCAGGGCTTT; CDR3 protein: CASSLRQGF
J gene: TRBJ2-2; clone size: many; D gene: TRBD1; V gene: TRBV10-3; CDR3 DNA: TGTGCCATCAGGGGGACAGGGATAGACACCGGGGAGCTGTTTTTT; CDR3 protein: CAIRGTGIDTGELFF
J gene: TRBJ2-1; clone size: many; D gene: -; V gene: TRBV15; CDR3 DNA: TGTGCCACCAGCAGTGTCTGGAATGAGCAGTTCTTC; CDR3 protein: CATSSVWNEQFF
J gene: TRBJ2-2; clone size: -; D gene: -; V gene: TRBV6-2/TRBV6-3; CDR3 DNA: TGTGCCAGCAGCCGAACTAGGAACACCGGGGAGCTGTTTTTT; CDR3 protein: CASSRTRNTGELFF
J gene: TRBJ2-3; clone size: many; D gene: -; V gene: TRBV9; CDR3 DNA: TGTGCCAGCAGCAAGTTCGGGTTGGCGGGGGCGGGCACAGATACGCAGTATTTT; CDR3 protein: CASSKFGLAGAGTDTQYF
J gene: TRBJ1-6; clone size: -; D gene: -; V gene: TRBV7-2; CDR3 DNA: TGTGCCAGCAGCTTAGCACCACCCCTCCACTTT; CDR3 protein: CASSLAPPLHF
J gene: TRBJ1-3; clone size: -; D gene: -; V gene: TRBV20-1; CDR3 DNA: TGCAGTGCTAGGTTAGGGTCAGCTGGAAACACCATATATTTT; CDR3 protein: CSARLGSAGNTIYF
J gene: TRBJ1-2; clone size: many; D gene: TRBD1; V gene: TRBV7-9; CDR3 DNA: TGTGCCAGCAGCCCCGGGGGGGGACAGAGTACTGGCTACACCTTC; CDR3 protein: CASSPGGGQSTGYTF
J gene: TRBJ2-5; clone size: -; D gene: TRBD1; V gene: TRBV6-5; CDR3 DNA: TGTGCCAGCAGCCCACAGGGGGCGGATCAGCCCCAGTACTTC; CDR3 protein: CASSPQGADQPQYF
J gene: TRBJ1-6; clone size: -; D gene: -; V gene: TRBV20-1; CDR3 DNA: TGCAGTGCTAGGTCTGACTATCCTGGTAGCGGGGGGCTTTCCTATAATTCACCCCTCCACTTT; CDR3 protein: CSARSDYPGSGGLSYNSPLHF
J gene: TRBJ1-3; clone size: many; D gene: -; V gene: TRBV7-2; CDR3 DNA: TGTGCCAGCAGCCGCGCAGGGTTCTCTGGAAACACCATATATTTT; CDR3 protein: CASSRAGFSGNTIYF
J gene: TRBJ2-3; clone size: few; D gene: TRBD2; V gene: TRBV7-2; CDR3 DNA: TGTGCCAGCAGCTTGGCCCTAGCGGGGGGGCCCACAGATACGCAGTATTTT; CDR3 protein: CASSLALAGGPTDTQYF
J gene: TRBJ2-3; clone size: many; D gene: -; V gene: TRBV5-1; CDR3 DNA: TGCGCCAGCAGCCGGGGAGTAGATACGCAGTATTTT; CDR3 protein: CASSRGVDTQYF
J gene: TRBJ1-6; clone size: -; D gene: -; V gene: TRBV4-2; CDR3 DNA: TGTGCCAGCAACCAAGCCCCCCTTGAAGGGAGTCCCTCACCCCTCCACTTT; CDR3 protein: CASNQAPLEGSPSPLHF
J gene: TRBJ1-1; clone size: few; D gene: -; V gene: TRBV19; CDR3 DNA: TGTGCCAGTAGTATAGGGAGATTGGGGGCAGGTACTGAAGCTTTCTTT; CDR3 protein: CASSIGRLGAGTEAFF
J gene: TRBJ2-2; clone size: -; D gene: TRBD2; V gene: TRBV10-2; CDR3 DNA: TGCGCCAGCAGTGGCAGCGGGGGTACCGGGGAGCTGTTTTTT; CDR3 protein: CASSGSGGTGELFF
J gene: TRBJ2-2; clone size: many; D gene: -; V gene: TRBV25-1; CDR3 DNA: TGTGCCAGCAGTAAAAGCAGGAACACCGGGGAGCTGTTTTTT; CDR3 protein: CASSKSRNTGELFF
J gene: TRBJ2-2; clone size: few; D gene: -; V gene: TRBV7-8; CDR3 DNA: TGTGCCAGCAGCCCCCAGCCCACCGGGGAGCTGTTTTTT; CDR3 protein: CASSPQPTGELFF
J gene: TRBJ1-3; clone size: many; D gene: TRBD1; V gene: TRBV7-8; CDR3 DNA: TGTGCCAGCAGTTACAGGGGCTCTGGAAACACCATATATTTT; CDR3 protein: CASSYRGSGNTIYF
J gene: TRBJ1-5; clone size: many; D gene: -; V gene: TRBV7-9; CDR3 DNA: TGTGCCAGCAGCTCGTTAGGGGACACCAATCAGCCCCAGCATTTT; CDR3 protein: CASSSLGDTNQPQHF
J gene: TRBJ2-5; clone size: -; D gene: -; V gene: TRBV24-1; CDR3 DNA: TGTGCCACCAGTGGTAGTGGGCAGGGGGAGACCCAGTACTTC; CDR3 protein: CATSGSGQGETQYF
J gene: TRBJ1-5; clone size: many; D gene: -; V gene: TRBV10-3; CDR3 DNA: TGTGCCATCAGTGTAGGGGCCTCGGGCCAGCCCCAGCATTTT; CDR3 protein: CAISVGASGQPQHF
J gene: TRBJ1-3; clone size: medium-sized; D gene: -; V gene: TRBV29-1; CDR3 DNA: TGCAGCGTTGAAGATGCGATCTCTGGAAACACCATATATTTT; CDR3 protein: CSVEDAISGNTIYF
J gene: TRBJ2-5; clone size: once; D gene: -; V gene: TRBV19; CDR3 DNA: TGTGCCAGTAGTATAGGGCAGGGCATTCAAGAGACCCAGTACTTC; CDR3 protein: CASSIGQGIQETQYF
J gene: TRBJ1-2; clone size: -; D gene: TRBD1; V gene: TRBV12-3/TRBV12-4; CDR3 DNA: TGTGCCAGCAGCATCAACAGGGGGATAGGCGGCTACACCTTC; CDR3 protein: CASSINRGIGGYTF